Listed here are 32 T cell receptor beta chains from one sample, sequenced in a study of T cell repertoires in cytomegalovirus infection. TCRdb fed the reads into MiXCR, producing one record per CDR3 protein. Here the sample spans 150,000 or so distinct CDR3 sequences, 23% being singletons. The sequenced sample consisted of PBMCs. These receptors were taken from a human donor in good health (CMV status not recorded). Some clones in this sample may be carry-over from other donors' samples.

The chain is built from TRBV15 and TRBJ1-2; D is ambiguous. The CDR3 spans 13 residues. From germline, CDR1 is LNHNV and CDR2 YYDKDF (reference sequence). Trimming removed 1 base at V and 5 bases at J, with 8 bases between. The DNA of the CDR3 is TGTGCCACCAGCAGAGGTGCAATATATGGCTACACCTTC. This translates into CATSRGAIYGYTF.

The chain couples TRBV28 to TRBJ1-2; 9 bases map to TRBD1. This CDR3 is built from 16 residues. With V trimmed by 4 bases and J by 4 bases, 10 bases remained unmatched. Germline V CDR1 and CDR2: MDHEN, SYDVKM. The CDR3 loop reads CASSSASGQGLYGYTF. CDR3 bases: TGTGCCAGCAGTTCAGCCTCGGGACAGGGCCTCTATGGCTACACCTTC.

The sample holds many counts of this clonotype. The junction departs from the called germline gene at one end, perhaps through a read error. The genes are TRBV20-1 and TRBJ2-1, with D perhaps TRBD2 (5 bases). Germline loops: CDR1 DFQATT, CDR2 SNEGSKA (reference sequence). The CDR3 runs to 14 residues. The CDR3 bases are TGCAGTGCTAGACCCCTTCCTAGCTACAGTGAGCAGTTCTTC. It translates to CSARPLPSYSEQFF.

V and J are TRBV24-1 and TRBJ2-3, with D possibly being TRBD1 (6 bases). The germline V and J ends were trimmed by 9 bases and 0 bases, with 12 bases remaining between them. This CDR3 has 14 residues. The germline CDR1 and CDR2 sequences are KGHDR and SFDVKD. The CDR3 region is CATAETGSTDTQYF. For the CDR3, the DNA is TGTGCCACCGCAGAGACAGGCAGCACAGATACGCAGTATTTT.

The J gene is TRBJ2-4, the V gene TRBV5-6; D may be TRBD1 (6 bases). Trimming left V 3 bases short and J 0 bases short, with 16 bases between. This CDR3 is 17 amino acids long. Germline V gene lookup returns CDR1 SGHDT and CDR2 YYEEEE. The CDR3 DNA reads TGTGCCAGCAGCTCAGGACAGACACGACTAGCCAAAAACATTCAGTACTTC. Translating gives CASSSGQTRLAKNIQYF.

This sequence joins TRBV5-1 and TRBJ1-1; 7 bases match TRBD1. V was clipped by 3 bases and J by 1 base; unmatched bases: 6. CDR1 is SGHRS, CDR2 YFSETQ, per germline. The CDR3 totals 15 residues. CDR3 sequence (DNA): TGCGCCAGCAGCTCTGCAGGGACAGCGAACACTGAAGCTTTCTTT. It is translated as CASSSAGTANTEAFF.

This chain links TRBV28 with TRBJ1-6; D might be TRBD1 (5 bases). The CDR3 consists of 15 residues. Trimming removed 6 bases from V and 6 bases from J, with 15 bases in between. Germline CDR1 MDHEN, CDR2 SYDVKM. The CDR3 is CASRNRDGSNSPLHF. The CDR3 DNA is TGTGCCAGCAGAAACCGGGACGGGTCTAATTCACCCCTCCACTTT. Full variable domain (missing parts from reference TRBV28 and TRBJ1-6): DVKVTQSSRYLVKRTGEKVFLECVQDMDHENMFWYRQDPGLGLRLIYFSYDVKMKEKGDIPEGYSVSREKKERFSLILESASTNQTSMYLCASRNRDGSNSPLHFGNGTRLTVT.

This clonotype was detected only a few times. The CDR3 coding sequence is TGTGCCAGCAGTTACAACTCAAATCAAGCCGGGTCTGTGGTCCGCCAAGAGACCCAGTACTTC. It is translated as CASSYNSNQAGSVVRQETQYF. The chain joins TRBV6-2 or TRBV6-3 to TRBJ2-5, with D uncertain. In germline, CDR1 is MNHEY, CDR2 SVGEGT. Trimming stripped 2 bases from V and 1 base from J, with 29 bases between. The CDR3 consists of 21 residues.

This clonotype has ten or more counts. V usage is TRBV7-2 and J usage is TRBJ1-4; 8 bases match TRBD1. The CDR3 is 14 residues long. V lost 5 bases, J lost 5 bases, and 4 bases stayed unmatched. In germline, CDR1 is SGHTA, CDR2 FQGNSA. As DNA, the CDR3 is TGTGCCAGCAGCAGGACAGGGTCAAATGAAAAACTGTTTTTT. Protein sequence: CASSRTGSNEKLFF.

This clonotype was seen only a few times. The CDR3 reads CASSLSPRVGNEQFF. CDR3 nucleotide sequence: TGTGCCAGCAGCCTTTCCCCGCGGGTGGGGAATGAGCAGTTCTTC. The J gene is TRBJ2-1, the V gene TRBV7-9, with D perhaps matching TRBD2 (5 bases). Trimming took 5 bases from V and 7 from J, leaving 18 bases between them. The germline V gene encodes CDR1 SEHNR and CDR2 FQNEAQ (reference sequence). CDR3 size: 15 residues.

This clonotype was observed many times. The chain links TRBV7-2 to TRBJ2-2; 11 nucleotides align to TRBD1. V dropped 6 bases and J dropped 5; count of bases not matched to a gene: 8. The germline gives CDR1 SGHTA, CDR2 FQGNSA. The CDR3 contains 16 residues. CDR3 sequence: CASRRTGGPRTGELFF. In DNA form, the CDR3 reads TGTGCCAGCAGACGGACAGGGGGCCCGAGGACCGGGGAGCTGTTTTTT. Supplemented by reference TRBV7-2 and TRBJ2-2, the full variable domain reads GAGVSQSPSNKVTEKGKDVELRCDPISGHTALYWYRQSLGQGLEFLIYFQGNSAPDKSGLPSDRFSAERTGGSVSTLTIQRTQQEDSAVYLCASRRTGGPRTGELFFGEGSRLTVL.

The chain is built from TRBV19 and TRBJ2-3, with a possible D match to TRBD2 (7 bases). In germline, CDR1 is LNHDA, CDR2 SQIVND (reference sequence). Between the trimmed V and J ends, which lost 10 bases and 4 bases, there was a span of 21 bases. CDR3 size: 15 residues. CDR3 in amino acids: CATARWGGGADTQYF. Here the CDR3 DNA reads TGTGCCACCGCACGATGGGGGGGCGGGGCAGATACGCAGTATTTT.

This clonotype was observed a few times. The chain has TRBV28 and TRBJ2-2; D is possibly TRBD1 (6 bases). This CDR3 is 14 amino acids long. V lost 3 bases and J 4 bases, leaving 9 bases between the germline ends. In germline, CDR1 is MDHEN, CDR2 SYDVKM. In nucleotides, the CDR3 is TGTGCCAGCAGTTTGAGAGGGGGCACCGGGGAGCTGTTTTTT. It yields the protein CASSLRGGTGELFF.

This clonotype was detected many times. This chain connects TRBV7-2 to TRBJ2-1; unclear D gene. Germline assignment: CDR1 SGHTA and CDR2 FQGNSA. Trimming pared 5 bases from V and 6 bases from J, leaving 11 bases between. The CDR3 is 13 amino acids. The CDR3, as DNA: TGTGCCAGCAGCCCCCCGGGTTCCAATGAGCAGTTCTTC. Its translation: CASSPPGSNEQFF.

V usage is TRBV5-1 and J usage is TRBJ2-3; perhaps TRBD2 as D (6 bases). V was trimmed by 2 bases and J by 4 bases, leaving 17 bases between them. The CDR3 runs 16 residues. CDR1 is SGHRS, CDR2 YFSETQ, per germline. The CDR3 loop is CASSFGLPIGADTQYF. The CDR3, as DNA: TGCGCCAGCAGCTTCGGACTACCAATAGGGGCAGATACGCAGTATTTT.

This clonotype came up a few times. The genes are TRBV6-1 and TRBJ1-2; D remains unclear. CDR1 and CDR2 (germline): MNHNS, SASEGT. CDR3 length: 11 amino acids. Trimming shortened V by 6 bases and J by 2 bases, and 4 bases separated the two germline ends. The CDR3 nucleotides read TGTGCCAGCAGGTTAAACTATGGCTACACCTTC. Translated: CASRLNYGYTF.

V is TRBV5-1 and J is TRBJ1-2; maybe TRBD1 (5 bases). V dropped 2 bases and J dropped 0 bases, with 11 bases sitting between them. Germline V CDR1 and CDR2: SGHRS, YFSETQ. The CDR3 loop spans 15 amino acids. The CDR3 DNA is TGCGCCAGCAGCTTTTCGACAGAAGCTAACTATGGCTACACCTTC. It encodes CASSFSTEANYGYTF.

The chain links TRBV6-2 or TRBV6-3 to TRBJ2-7, with TRBD1 matching over 7 bases. The V gene end was trimmed by 5 bases and the J gene end by 2 bases; junction bases not matched to a gene: 6. This CDR3 comprises 14 residues. Germline CDR1 MNHEY, CDR2 SVGEGT. CDR3 protein: CASSRMGQTYEQYF. The CDR3 nucleotides are TGTGCCAGCAGTCGAATGGGACAGACCTACGAGCAGTACTTC.

The chain's CDR3 is CASSLGQKDEQYF. The CDR3 DNA sequence: TGCGCCAGCAGCCTAGGACAGAAGGACGAGCAGTACTTC. The chain carries TRBV5-1 and TRBJ2-7, with D tentatively TRBD1 (6 bases). This CDR3 is 13 amino acids long. V gave up 4 bases and J gave up 5 bases, with 13 bases separating them. Per the germline V gene, CDR1 is SGHRS and CDR2 is YFSETQ.

The chain recombines TRBV7-9 with TRBJ2-1, with 10 bases that match TRBD2. The germline CDR1 and CDR2 sequences are SEHNR and FQNEAQ (reference sequence). Germline trimming cut 10 bases from V and 7 bases from J; bases unmatched to any gene: 4. The CDR3 is 12 amino acids. The CDR3 nucleotides read TGTGCCACACCTAGCGGGAGTAATGAGCAGTTCTTC. Translating it yields CATPSGSNEQFF.

This clonotype was counted once. The V call is TRBV6-1, the J call TRBJ1-6; D gene unclear. The V end lost 7 bases, the J end lost 10 bases, and 17 bases lay between the germline ends. The CDR3 sequence is 14 residues long. The germline CDR1 and CDR2 sequences are MNHNS and SASEGT. This CDR3 is CASNPMRAGSPLHF. CDR3 nucleotide sequence: TGTGCCAGCAACCCTATGCGGGCGGGCTCACCCCTCCACTTT.

This clonotype was recorded many times. The chain links TRBV11-2 to TRBJ2-5; 7 nucleotides line up with TRBD2. With V trimmed by 8 bases and J by 2 bases, 8 bases remained unmatched. The CDR3 is made up of 14 amino acids. CDR1 is SGHAT and CDR2 is FQNNGV in the germline V gene. The CDR3 region is CASGERAGQETQYF. CDR3 DNA: TGTGCCAGCGGAGAGAGAGCGGGACAAGAGACCCAGTACTTC. Full variable domain (remainder filled in from reference TRBV11-2 and TRBJ2-5): EAGVAQSPRYKIIEKRQSVAFWCNPISGHATLYWYQQILGQGPKLLIQFQNNGVVDDSQLPKDRFSAERLKGVDSTLKIQPAKLEDSAVYLCASGERAGQETQYFGPGTRLLVL.

The V and J genes are TRBV29-1 and TRBJ2-3, with D possibly TRBD2 on 6 matching bases. Deletions cut 8 bases from V and 2 bases from J, with 17 bases between. The CDR3 extends over 14 amino acids. Germline V gene lookup returns CDR1 SQVTM and CDR2 ANQGSEA. CDR3 coding DNA: TGCAGCCTGGCGGGTTTAGCGGTCACAGATACGCAGTATTTT. Amino acid sequence: CSLAGLAVTDTQYF.

The chain uses TRBV19 and TRBJ2-1; TRBD2 agrees at 9 bases. Trimming took 3 bases from V and 4 from J; bases not matched to a gene: 4. The CDR3 contains 15 residues. Germline CDR1 and CDR2: LNHDA and SQIVND (reference sequence). DNA of the CDR3: TGTGCCAGTAGTATGGCGGGGGGGCGGTACAATGAGCAGTTCTTC. It specifies CASSMAGGRYNEQFF.

This clonotype occurred a few times. This chain joins TRBV7-2 and TRBJ2-3, with TRBD2 identical over 14 bases. The CDR3 runs to 15 residues. Germline CDR1 reads SGHTA; CDR2 reads FQGNSA. V lost 8 bases, J lost 3 bases, and 4 bases stayed unmatched. The CDR3 DNA follows: TGTGCCAGCGGGGGACTAGCGGGGGTAACAGATACGCAGTATTTT. Its translation: CASGGLAGVTDTQYF.

This sequence joins TRBV20-1 and TRBJ1-2; 7 bases are a match to TRBD1. Trimming took 5 bases from V and 10 from J; bases not matched to a gene: 16. The CDR3 extends over 14 amino acids. The germline V gene encodes CDR1 DFQATT and CDR2 SNEGSKA (reference sequence). This chain's CDR3 is CSARLFDRVEDYTF. DNA of the CDR3: TGCAGTGCTCGTCTTTTCGACAGGGTAGAAGACTACACCTTC.

In its sample, this clonotype was seen a few times. J is TRBJ2-3 and V is TRBV20-1, with D possibly TRBD1 on 8 matching bases. The length of the CDR3 is 14 residues. V was cut by 5 bases and J by 1 base, with 13 bases left in between. CDR1 and CDR2 from the germline V gene are DFQATT and SNEGSKA (reference sequence). CDR3 sequence (DNA): TGCAGTGCTGGGGGGGGACAGGGCACAGATACGCAGTATTTT. It yields the protein CSAGGGQGTDTQYF.

This chain links TRBV3-1 with TRBJ2-5; 12 bases line up with TRBD2. CDR1 and CDR2 (germline): LGHDT, YNNKEL (reference sequence). V shed 0 bases and J 6 bases; nucleotides not matched to a gene: 11. The CDR3 is made up of 18 amino acids. In DNA, the CDR3 is TGTGCCAGCAGCCAAGATGAAGGACTAGCGGGACTATATAAGACCCAGTACTTC. Amino acids: CASSQDEGLAGLYKTQYF.

Regarding this clonotype: Just one base apart from a much larger clone, this may be a read error. It is likely a read error, because the conserved phenylalanine at the end of the CDR3 is missing. The chain employs TRBV13 and TRBJ1-1, with TRBD1 matching over 9 bases. In germline, CDR1 is PRHDT, CDR2 FYEKMQ (reference sequence). The CDR3 runs 16 residues. Trimming removed 4 bases from V and 1 base from J; junction bases left unmatched: 7. CDR3 DNA sequence: TGTGCCAGCAGCTCTGGGACAGGGATGGGGAACACTGAAGCTTTCTCT. Translation gives CASSSGTGMGNTEAFS.

This clonotype was seen many times. V usage is TRBV7-3 and J usage is TRBJ2-1; 8 nucleotides align to TRBD2. The V gene's germline CDR1 is SGHTA and CDR2 FQGTGA. Trimming at V came to 0 bases and at J to 3 bases, leaving 1 base not matched to a gene. The CDR3 consists of 15 residues. CDR3 DNA sequence: TGTGCCAGCAGCTTAACGGCGGGGGGCTACAATGAGCAGTTCTTC. Translation: CASSLTAGGYNEQFF.

The table lists this clonotype with many counts. This chain links TRBV12-3 or TRBV12-4 with TRBJ1-5, with TRBD1 as a possible D gene (5 bases). The CDR3 has 15 amino acids. V dropped 3 bases and J dropped 1 base, with 10 bases sitting between them. CDR3 region: CASSFWDGSNQPQHF. Here the CDR3 DNA reads TGTGCCAGCAGTTTCTGGGACGGAAGCAATCAGCCCCAGCATTTT.

This clonotype came up many times. V usage is TRBV11-3 and J usage is TRBJ2-7, with D unclear. Germline V gene data show CDR1 as SGHNT and CDR2 as YENEEA. There are 12 residues in the CDR3. Between the trimmed V and J ends, which lost 3 bases and 5 bases, there was a span of 8 bases. CDR3 nucleotides: TGTGCCAGCAGCTTGAAAGGCCACGAGCAGTACTTC. Translation: CASSLKGHEQYF.